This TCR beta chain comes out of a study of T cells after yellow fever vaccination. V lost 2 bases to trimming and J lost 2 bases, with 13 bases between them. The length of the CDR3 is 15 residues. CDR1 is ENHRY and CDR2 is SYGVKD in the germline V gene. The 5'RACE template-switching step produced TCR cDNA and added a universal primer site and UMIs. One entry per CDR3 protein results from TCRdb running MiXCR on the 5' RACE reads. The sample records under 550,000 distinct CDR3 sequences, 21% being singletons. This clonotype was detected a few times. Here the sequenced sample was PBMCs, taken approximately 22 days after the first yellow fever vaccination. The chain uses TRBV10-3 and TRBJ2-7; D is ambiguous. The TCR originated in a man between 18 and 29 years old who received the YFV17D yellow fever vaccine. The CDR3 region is CAISEGLRLAYEQYF. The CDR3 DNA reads TGTGCCATCAGTGAGGGGTTGAGGTTAGCCTACGAGCAGTACTTC.